This TCR beta chain was retrieved from a study of blood T cells in healthy people across ages. This clonotype was seen repeatedly, ten times or more. PCR was performed a second time for about 6 to 11 cycles using a sample-barcoded 5' primer and a J-beta primer mix. TCRdb itself ran the 5' RACE reads through MiXCR, one entry per CDR3 protein. The table has some 790,000 distinct CDR3 sequences, under 30% seen once. Material for sequencing was blood. This TCR was recovered from a woman of 80 years or more in good health.

The CDR3 DNA sequence: TGTGCCAGCAGTTCTTCCGGGGGGGGGAAAGATACGCAGTATTTT. Its protein product is CASSSSGGGKDTQYF. The V gene is TRBV12-3 or TRBV12-4, the J gene TRBJ2-3, with 8 bases fitting TRBD2. The length of the CDR3 is 15 residues. V shed 4 bases, J shed 5 bases, and the junction held 8 bases outside the gene matches.